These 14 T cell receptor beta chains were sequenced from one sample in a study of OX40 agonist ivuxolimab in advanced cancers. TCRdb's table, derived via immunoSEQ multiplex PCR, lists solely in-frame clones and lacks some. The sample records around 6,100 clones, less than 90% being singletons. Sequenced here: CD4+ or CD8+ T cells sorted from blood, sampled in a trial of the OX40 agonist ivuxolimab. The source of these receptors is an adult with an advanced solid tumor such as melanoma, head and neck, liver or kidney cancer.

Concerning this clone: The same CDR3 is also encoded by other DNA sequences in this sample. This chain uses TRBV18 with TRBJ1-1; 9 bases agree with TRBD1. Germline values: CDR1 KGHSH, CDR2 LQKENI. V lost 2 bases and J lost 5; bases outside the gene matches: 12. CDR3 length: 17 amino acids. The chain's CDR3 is CASSPKENRGRGTEAFF. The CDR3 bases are TGTGCCAGCTCACCAAAAGAGAACAGGGGGCGTGGAACTGAAGCTTTCTTT.

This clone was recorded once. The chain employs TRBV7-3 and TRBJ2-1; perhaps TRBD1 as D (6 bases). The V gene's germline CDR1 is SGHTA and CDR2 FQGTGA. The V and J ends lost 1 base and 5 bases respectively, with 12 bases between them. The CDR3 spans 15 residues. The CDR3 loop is CASSLSAGANNEQFF. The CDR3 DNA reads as TGTGCCAGCAGCTTAAGCGCAGGGGCGAACAATGAGCAGTTCTTC.

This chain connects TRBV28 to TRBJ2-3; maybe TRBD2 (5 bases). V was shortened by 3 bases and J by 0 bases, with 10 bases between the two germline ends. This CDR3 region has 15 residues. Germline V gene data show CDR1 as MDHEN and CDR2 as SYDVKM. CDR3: CASSFAGESTDTQYF. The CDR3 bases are TGTGCCAGCAGTTTTGCCGGGGAGAGCACAGATACGCAGTATTTT.

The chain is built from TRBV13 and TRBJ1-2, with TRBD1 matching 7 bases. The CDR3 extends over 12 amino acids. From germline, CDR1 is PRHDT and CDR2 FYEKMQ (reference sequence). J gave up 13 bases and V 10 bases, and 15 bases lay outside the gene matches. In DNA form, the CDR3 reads TGTGCCACCGGGTTCCAGGGGGATTGGCTCACCTTC. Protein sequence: CATGFQGDWLTF.

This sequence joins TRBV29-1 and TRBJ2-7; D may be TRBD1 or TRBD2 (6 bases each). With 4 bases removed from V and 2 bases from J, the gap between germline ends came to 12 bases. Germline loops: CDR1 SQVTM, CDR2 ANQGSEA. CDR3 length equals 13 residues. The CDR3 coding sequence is TGCAGCGTTGTGGGGGCTAGCGCCTACGAGCAGTACTTC. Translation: CSVVGASAYEQYF.

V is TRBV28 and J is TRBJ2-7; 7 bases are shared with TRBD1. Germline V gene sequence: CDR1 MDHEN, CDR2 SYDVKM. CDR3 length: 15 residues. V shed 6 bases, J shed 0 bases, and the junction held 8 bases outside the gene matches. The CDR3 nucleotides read TGTGCCAGCAGCGCAGGACAGGTCAGCTCCTACGAGCAGTACTTC. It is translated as CASSAGQVSSYEQYF. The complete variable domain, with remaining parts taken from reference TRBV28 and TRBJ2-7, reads DVKVTQSSRYLVKRTGEKVFLECVQDMDHENMFWYRQDPGLGLRLIYFSYDVKMKEKGDIPEGYSVSREKKERFSLILESASTNQTSMYLCASSAGQVSSYEQYFGPGTRLTVT.

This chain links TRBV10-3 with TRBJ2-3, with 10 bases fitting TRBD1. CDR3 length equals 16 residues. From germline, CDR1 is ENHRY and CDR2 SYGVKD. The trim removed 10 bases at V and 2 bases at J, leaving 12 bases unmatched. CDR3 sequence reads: CAKQRAGTGVTDTQYF. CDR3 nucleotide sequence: TGTGCCAAACAACGGGCCGGGACAGGGGTCACAGATACGCAGTATTTT.

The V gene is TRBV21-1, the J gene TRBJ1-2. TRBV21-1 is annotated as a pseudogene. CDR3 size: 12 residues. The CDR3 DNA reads TGTGCCAGCAAGGGGACCATTGGGGGCTACACCTTC. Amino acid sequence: CASKGTIGGYTF.

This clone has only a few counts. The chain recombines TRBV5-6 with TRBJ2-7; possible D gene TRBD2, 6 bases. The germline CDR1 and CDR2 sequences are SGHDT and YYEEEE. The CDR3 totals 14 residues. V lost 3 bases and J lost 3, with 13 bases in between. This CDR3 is CASSSTPGSYEQYF. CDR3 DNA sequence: TGTGCCAGCAGCTCCACCCCCGGGAGCTACGAGCAGTACTTC. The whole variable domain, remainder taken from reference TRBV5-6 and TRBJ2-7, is DAGVTQSPTHLIKTRGQQVTLRCSPKSGHDTVSWYQQALGQGPQFIFQYYEEEERQRGNFPDRFSGHQFPNYSSELNVNALLLGDSALYLCASSSTPGSYEQYFGPGTRLTVT.

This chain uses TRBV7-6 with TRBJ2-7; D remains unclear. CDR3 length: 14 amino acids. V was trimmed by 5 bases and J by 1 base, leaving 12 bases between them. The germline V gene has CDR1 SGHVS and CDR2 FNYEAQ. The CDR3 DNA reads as TGTGCCAGCAGCGACGACACGGTATCCTACGAGCAGTACTTC. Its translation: CASSDDTVSYEQYF.

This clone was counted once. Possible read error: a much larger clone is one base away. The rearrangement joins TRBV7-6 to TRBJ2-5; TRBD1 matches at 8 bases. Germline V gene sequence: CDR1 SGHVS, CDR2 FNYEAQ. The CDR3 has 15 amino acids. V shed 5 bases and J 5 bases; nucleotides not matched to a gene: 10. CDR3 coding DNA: TGTGCCAGCAGCATCCAGGCAGGGGGCGTGGAGACCCAGTACTTC. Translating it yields CASSIQAGGVETQYF. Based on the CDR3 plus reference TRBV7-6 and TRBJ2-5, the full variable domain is GAGVSQSPRYKVTKRGQDVALRCDPISGHVSLYWYRQALGQGPEFLTYFNYEAQQDKSGLPNDRFSAERPEGSISTLTIQRTEQRDSAMYRCASSIQAGGVETQYFGPGTRLLVL.

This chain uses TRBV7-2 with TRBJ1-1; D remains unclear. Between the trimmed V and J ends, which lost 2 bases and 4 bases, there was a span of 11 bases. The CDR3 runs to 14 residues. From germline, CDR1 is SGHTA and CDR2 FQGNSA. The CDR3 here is CASSLSTRGTEAFF. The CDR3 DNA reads TGTGCCAGCAGCTTATCAACTCGGGGCACTGAAGCTTTCTTT.

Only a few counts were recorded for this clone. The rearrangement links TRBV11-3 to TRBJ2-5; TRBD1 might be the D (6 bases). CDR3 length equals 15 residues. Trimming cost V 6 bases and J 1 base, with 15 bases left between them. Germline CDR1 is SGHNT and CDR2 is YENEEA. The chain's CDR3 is CASRMNTGFQETQYF. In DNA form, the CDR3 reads TGTGCCAGCAGGATGAATACAGGGTTCCAAGAGACCCAGTACTTC.

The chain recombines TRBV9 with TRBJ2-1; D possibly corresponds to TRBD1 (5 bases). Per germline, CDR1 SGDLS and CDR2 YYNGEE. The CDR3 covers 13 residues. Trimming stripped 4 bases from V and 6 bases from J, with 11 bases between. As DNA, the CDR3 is TGTGCCAGCAGCCAGGGCTTTCCCAATGAGCAGTTCTTC. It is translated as CASSQGFPNEQFF.